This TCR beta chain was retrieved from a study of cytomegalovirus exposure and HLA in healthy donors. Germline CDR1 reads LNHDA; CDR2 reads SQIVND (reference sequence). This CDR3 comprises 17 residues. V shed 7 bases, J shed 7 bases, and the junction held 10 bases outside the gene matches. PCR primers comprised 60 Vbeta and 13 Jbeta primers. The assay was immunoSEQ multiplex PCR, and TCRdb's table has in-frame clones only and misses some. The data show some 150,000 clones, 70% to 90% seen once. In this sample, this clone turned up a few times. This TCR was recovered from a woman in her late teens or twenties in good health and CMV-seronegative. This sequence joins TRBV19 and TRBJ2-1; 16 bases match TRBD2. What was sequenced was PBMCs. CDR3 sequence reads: CASKGLAGGKRRNEQFF. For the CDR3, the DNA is TGTGCCAGTAAGGGACTAGCGGGAGGGAAGAGGAGGAATGAGCAGTTCTTC.